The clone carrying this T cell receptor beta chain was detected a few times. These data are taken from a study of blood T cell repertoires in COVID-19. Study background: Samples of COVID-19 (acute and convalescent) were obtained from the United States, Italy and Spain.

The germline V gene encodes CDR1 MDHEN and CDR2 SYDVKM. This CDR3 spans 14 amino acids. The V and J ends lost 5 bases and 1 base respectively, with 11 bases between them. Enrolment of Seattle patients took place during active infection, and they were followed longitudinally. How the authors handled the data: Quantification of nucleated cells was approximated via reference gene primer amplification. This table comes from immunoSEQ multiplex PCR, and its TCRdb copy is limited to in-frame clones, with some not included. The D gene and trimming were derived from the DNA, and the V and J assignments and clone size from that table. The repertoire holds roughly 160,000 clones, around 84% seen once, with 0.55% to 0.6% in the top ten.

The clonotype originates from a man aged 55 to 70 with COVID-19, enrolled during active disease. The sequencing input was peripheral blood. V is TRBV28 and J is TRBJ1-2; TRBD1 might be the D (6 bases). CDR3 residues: CASSGMGHNYGYTF. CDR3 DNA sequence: TGTGCCAGCAGTGGTATGGGACATAACTATGGCTACACCTTC.